This is a list of T cell receptor beta chains from one sample in a study of blood T cell repertoires in COVID-19. Clones were read by immunoSEQ multiplex PCR, and TCRdb kept only the in-frame ones, dropping some. The sample holds approximately 240,000 clones; about 90% are singletons and the top ten take about 6%. Source material: PBMCs or T cells enriched from blood (not recorded which). These receptors all come from a woman between 25 and 40 years old with acute COVID-19. Both conserved end residues are part of each CDR3. D genes are given only for firm matches. Part of the rows lack a size; the others show once, few, many or a class for expanded clones.

D gene	CDR3 length	V gene	J gene	clone size	CDR3 DNA	CDR3 protein
NA	15	TRBV21-1	TRBJ2-5	many	TGTGCCAGCAGGAGGAGCGGGGGGGAGGAAGAGACCCAGTACTTC	CASRRSGGEEETQYF
NA	16	TRBV19	TRBJ1-1	NA	TGTGCCAGTAGTATAGATCTCCTCGGGGTATCCTCTGAAGCTTTCTTT	CASSIDLLGVSSEAFF
NA	17	TRBV18	TRBJ1-5	NA	TGTGCCAGCTCACCTATTTCACGGGGTTTAGACAATCAGCCCCAGCATTTT	CASSPISRGLDNQPQHF
TRBD1	14	TRBV19	TRBJ2-2	NA	TGTGCCAGCCTCGACAGGGGGGAGACCGGGGAGCTGTTTTTT	CASLDRGETGELFF
NA	14	TRBV7-9	TRBJ2-5	NA	TGTGCCAGCAGCGCCACAGGGTTGGAAGAGACCCAGTACTTC	CASSATGLEETQYF
TRBD2	19	TRBV19	TRBJ2-1	NA	TGTGCCAGTAGTATAGTACCTAGCGGGGGGGCATGGCCCTACAATGAGCAGTTCTTC	CASSIVPSGGAWPYNEQFF
TRBD1	16	TRBV6-5	TRBJ1-4	NA	TGTGCCAGCAGTTACACCCGGACAGGGGGGGGAGAAAAACTGTTTTTT	CASSYTRTGGGEKLFF
NA	16	TRBV15	TRBJ2-1	NA	TGTGCCACCAGCAGGGACTCTAGCGACGAGGTTAATGAGCAGTTCTTC	CATSRDSSDEVNEQFF
NA	16	TRBV18	TRBJ2-5	NA	TGTGCCAGCTCACCGTCCCTAGCGACTTTTCAAGAGACCCAGTACTTC	CASSPSLATFQETQYF
NA	14	TRBV15	TRBJ1-5	NA	TGTGCCACCAGCAGGAAGGGGGGGGATCAGCCCCAGCATTTT	CATSRKGGDQPQHF
TRBD1	15	TRBV5-1	TRBJ2-7	NA	TGCGCCAGCAGCTTGGCAGGGGGCTCTATGGGCGAGCAGTACTTC	CASSLAGGSMGEQYF
TRBD2	17	TRBV7-6	TRBJ2-1	NA	TGTGCCAGCAGCTTCGGGGCGGGGGGAGTGTCCTACAATGAGCAGTTCTTC	CASSFGAGGVSYNEQFF
NA	12	TRBV28	TRBJ1-4	NA	TGTGCCAGCAGATCCCCCAGGGAAAAACTGTTTTTT	CASRSPREKLFF
TRBD2	14	TRBV19	TRBJ2-7	NA	TGTGCCAGTAGACCGACTAGCGGGGGGTACGTGCAGTACTTC	CASRPTSGGYVQYF
TRBD1	16	TRBV2	TRBJ2-6	NA	TGTGCCAGCAGCGACAGGGGGTCCTCTGGGGCCAACGTCCTGACTTTC	CASSDRGSSGANVLTF
NA	14	TRBV2	TRBJ1-5	NA	TGTGCCAGCAGAGCGGAGGGGTCCAATCAGCCCCAGCATTTT	CASRAEGSNQPQHF
NA	15	TRBV19	TRBJ2-7	NA	TGTGCCAGTAGTACTACGGGCGGGTCAACGGGCGAGCAGTACTTC	CASSTTGGSTGEQYF
NA	15	TRBV5-1	TRBJ2-5	NA	TGCGCCAGCAGCTGGGCCGGGAGCACCCAAGAGACCCAGTACTTC	CASSWAGSTQETQYF
TRBD2	16	TRBV12-5	TRBJ2-3	NA	TGTGCTAGTGGTTTCCCCAGCGGGGGGGGCACAGATACGCAGTATTTT	CASGFPSGGGTDTQYF
NA	15	TRBV14	TRBJ1-1	NA	TGTGCCAGCAGCCAAGCTGGAGGGAGGGGCACTGAAGCTTTCTTT	CASSQAGGRGTEAFF
NA	13	TRBV2	TRBJ1-5	NA	TGTGCCAGCAGTGGGGAGGGGCCTCAGCCCCAGCATTTT	CASSGEGPQPQHF
NA	12	TRBV28	TRBJ2-3	NA	TGTGCCACCCAGGGCTACACAGATACGCAGTATTTT	CATQGYTDTQYF
NA	15	TRBV5-1	TRBJ2-5	NA	TGCGCCAGCAGCTTTCAACAGGGCAACCAAGAGACCCAGTACTTC	CASSFQQGNQETQYF
NA	16	TRBV12-2	TRBJ2-1	many	TGTGCAAGTCGCTTTCCACAGGGGGCAACATACAATGAGCAGTTCTTC	CASRFPQGATYNEQFF
NA	12	TRBV29-1	TRBJ1-2	few	TGCAGCGTTGAAGTAGAGGGATATGGCTACACCTTC	CSVEVEGYGYTF
TRBD1	16	TRBV7-9	TRBJ2-7	NA	TGTGCCAGCAGCTCCGACAGGGGGCAGGCTTCCTCGGAGCAGTACTTC	CASSSDRGQASSEQYF
TRBD1	12	TRBV29-1	TRBJ1-2	NA	TGCAGCGTTGAGGGACAGGGTTGGGGCTACACCTTC	CSVEGQGWGYTF